This record looks at one T cell receptor beta chain sequence and its context. This clonotype was counted at least ten times. No antigen is known for it. No clone much larger than this one lies a single base away; base qualities are absent. These data are taken from a study of CD8+CD57+ T cells in acquired aplastic anemia (dated by TCRdb to the late 2010s). In the study overall: DNA extracted from sorted CD4+ and CD8+ cells had a mean of around 3 ug, with a range of roughly 0.2 to 27.4 ug. CD8+CD57+ expansion was defined as a frequency above the mean frequency observed in healthy subjects.

Flow cytometry had shown CD8+CD57+ cell expansion in the patients selected for sequencing. Severe acquired aplastic anemia was diagnosed in all patients according to International Study of Aplastic Anemia and Agranulocytosis and Camitta criteria. Patients had received no therapy at the time of blood sampling. In the study, sorted CD4+ and CD8+ blood T cells from patients with severe aplastic anemia and from healthy subjects underwent deep sequencing of TCR repertoires. Patients were enrolled under clinicaltrials.gov protocols 00001620, 01623167, 00001397, 00071045, 00081523 and 00961064 in the USA. Ficoll-Paque density gradient centrifugation was used to isolate peripheral blood mononuclear cells. Before DNA extraction, CD4+ and CD8+ T cells were sorted by FACS or by magnetic beads. What the study reported, not specific to this receptor: No significant difference in CD8+ Simpson's diversity was found between patients and healthy controls (P=0.060). Although some 28 CD8+ CDR3 sequences were shared by patients and controls, these sequences appeared highly expressed in patients and within the immunodominant clones of patients.

Genomic DNA was used as template for profiling of TCR beta VDJ combinations and CDR3 sequences. TCR repertoire sequencing was run on an Illumina HiSeq 2000. Under the source paper's analysis protocol: Repertoires were assessed using TRBV/TRBJ rearrangement plots, CDR3 size and DJ length profiles, and Simpson's diversity index. Whichever DNA sequence was most abundant in the deep sequencing data was defined as the immunodominant clone. CDR3 amino acid sequences were checked for sharing between subjects and were compared against published repertoires and the VDJdb database. The public reads were run again by TCRdb, first through fastp at Q25 and then through MiXCR, and only productive beta chains were kept. Merged by CDR3 protein, the rows form single entries marked with the most common genes and DNA. The V and J calls, along with clone size, are taken from TCRdb and not from the paper's own processing. The sample table lists some 150,000 distinct CDR3 sequences, around half of them with a count of one. In total, the top ten clones hold 1.1% of the sample.

Sequences were obtained from sorted CD4+, CD8+, or CD8+CD57+ T cells (not recorded which) from PBMCs. This sequence was found in a human donor with aplastic anemia.

The CDR3 has the sequence CASSRLLGTGESPLHF. The DNA is TGTGCCAGCAGCCGACTCCTGGGGACAGGGGAATCACCCCTCCACTTT. The V gene is TRBV6-1 and the J gene is TRBJ1-6, and 10 junctional nucleotides match TRBD1. From the germline V gene, CDR1 is MNHNS and CDR2 is SASEGT. From cysteine to phenylalanine, the CDR3 is 16 amino acids long. Just the 48-base CDR3 DNA is kept, in frame starting at base 1. Here V drops 6 bases and J drops 10 bases, and the junction holds 12 bases not matched to any gene.